The 10 T cell receptor beta chains below all came from one sample that was sequenced in a study of blood T cells in healthy people across ages. PCR was performed a second time for 7 to 11 cycles using a sample-barcoded 5' primer and a J-beta primer mix. TCRdb reanalysed the 5' RACE reads using MiXCR and keeps one entry per CDR3 protein. Among hundreds of thousands of distinct CDR3 sequences listed, 56% were seen once. The sample consisted of blood. Source of these receptors: a man in his forties or fifties in good health.

The V call is TRBV4-2, the J call TRBJ2-1, with 9 bases identical to TRBD2. The J call may be wrong; the DNA end is better matched by TRBJ2-7. Germline values: CDR1 LGHNA, CDR2 YNFKEQ. There are 17 residues in the CDR3. The CDR3 bases are TGTGCCAGCAGCCAAGAAACCGGGACTAGCTCCTCCGATGAGCAGTACTTC. It codes for CASSQETGTSSSDEQYF.

Only one count was recorded for this clonotype. The V gene is TRBV29-1, the J gene TRBJ2-3, with D hard to call. Germline loops: CDR1 SQVTM, CDR2 ANQGSEA. Trimming left V 5 bases short and J 7 bases short, with 7 bases between. The CDR3 has 10 amino acids. The CDR3 is CSVFLYTQYF. Here the CDR3 DNA reads TGCAGCGTTTTCCTCTATACGCAGTATTTT.

The genes are TRBV11-2 and TRBJ1-6, with D tentatively TRBD1 (6 bases). CDR1 SGHAT and CDR2 FQNNGV come from the germline V gene. Trimming removed 4 bases from V and 7 bases from J, with 14 bases in between. This CDR3 comprises 15 residues. The CDR3 nucleotides are TGTGCCAGCAGCTCCACAGGGTCAGGGAATTCACCCCTCCACTTT. Residues: CASSSTGSGNSPLHF.

This chain joins TRBV18 and TRBJ2-6; D gene ambiguous. Germline-derived CDR1 and CDR2 are KGHSH and LQKENI. V lost 0 bases to trimming and J lost 0 bases, with 6 bases between them. This CDR3 is built from 16 residues. The CDR3 sequence is CASSPPPSSGANVLTF. CDR3 DNA: TGTGCCAGCTCACCACCGCCTAGCTCTGGGGCCAACGTCCTGACTTTC. The full variable domain, its missing parts supplied by reference TRBV18 and TRBJ2-6, is NAGVMQNPRHLVRRRGQEARLRCSPMKGHSHVYWYRQLPEEGLKFMVYLQKENIIDESGMPKERFSAEFPKEGPSILRIQQVVRGDSAAYFCASSPPPSSGANVLTFGAGSRLTVL.

The chain joins TRBV28 to TRBJ1-2, with a tentative D call TRBD1 (5 bases). The germline CDR1 and CDR2 sequences are MDHEN and SYDVKM. This CDR3 contains 16 residues. The V end lost 10 bases, the J end lost 5 bases, and 26 bases lay between the germline ends. CDR3 DNA sequence: TGTGCCATCAGAAAGGCGGGGCGGCAGGGAATGTATGGCTACACCTTC. Protein sequence: CAIRKAGRQGMYGYTF.

The V gene is TRBV7-9, the J gene TRBJ1-2; perhaps TRBD1 as D (6 bases). With 4 bases removed from V and 0 bases from J, the gap between germline ends came to 15 bases. CDR3 length: 16 amino acids. CDR1 and CDR2 from the germline V gene are SEHNR and FQNEAQ (reference sequence). The CDR3: CASSSSWGGPNYGYTF. The CDR3 bases are TGTGCCAGCAGCTCAAGTTGGGGGGGGCCTAACTATGGCTACACCTTC.

The chain carries TRBV7-2 and TRBJ1-6; the D is unclear. Germline V gives CDR1 SGHTA, CDR2 FQGNSA. V dropped 5 bases and J dropped 9 bases, with 14 bases sitting between them. This CDR3 comprises 14 residues. CDR3 in amino acids: CASSISGETSPLHF. The CDR3 coding sequence is TGTGCCAGCAGCATCTCCGGGGAGACTTCACCCCTCCACTTT.

This clonotype has just a few counts. The chain recombines TRBV10-3 with TRBJ2-7, with TRBD2 matching 13 bases. This CDR3 has 14 residues. With V trimmed by 10 bases and J by 2 bases, 5 bases remained unmatched. Germline V lookup: CDR1 ENHRY, CDR2 SYGVKD. CDR3 nucleotides: TGTGCCACCACACTAGCGGGAGGGCCCTACGAGCAGTACTTC. Translated, it gives CATTLAGGPYEQYF.

V is TRBV29-1 and J is TRBJ1-2; 12 bases line up with TRBD1. Looked up from germline, CDR1 is SQVTM and CDR2 is ANQGSEA. V dropped 6 bases and J dropped 4; count of bases not matched to a gene: 6. The CDR3 length is 14 residues. In nucleotides, the CDR3 is TGCAGCGTCGCCGGGACAGGGGGCTTCTATGGCTACACCTTC. This sequence encodes CSVAGTGGFYGYTF.

This sequence joins TRBV20-1 and TRBJ2-7; TRBD2 matches at 8 bases. Losses at the gene ends were 3 bases for V and 1 base for J; bases not matched to a gene: 8. The CDR3 has 15 residues. Germline CDR1 and CDR2: DFQATT and SNEGSKA (reference sequence). The CDR3 DNA reads as TGCAGTGCTAGCCCCATAGCGGGACGTTCCTACGAGCAGTACTTC. The encoded protein is CSASPIAGRSYEQYF.